The clone carrying this TCR beta chain was seen a handful of times. Its antigen is not identified. The CDR3 has 13 amino acids. From germline, CDR1 is MNHNS and CDR2 SASEGT. V was pared by 3 bases and J by 6 bases, with 11 bases between. Arm-PCR of CDR3 regions and iRepertoire HTBI primers were the basis on which TCR beta libraries were built. TCRdb recomputed calls from the multiplex PCR reads with MiXCR, one row per CDR3 protein. This sample has hundreds of thousands of distinct CDR3 sequences, with approximately 16% found just once. These data belong to a study of regulatory T cells in long-lasting Graves disease. Findings of the study overall: The study found persistent patients shared more public clonotypes (roughly 3,000) than new patients (nearly 1,000). Favored gene segments in persistent disease were TRBV28, TRBJ1-2 and TRBJ2-5.

Time point reported: newly diagnosed GD, antithyroid drugs for less than 3 months. Scientists built the TCR library using RNA that was extracted from PBMCs. The same specimen was also included in a second study, on T cells in Graves' hyperthyroidism and ophthalmopathy. That source notes: Blood also contained most expanded thyroid clonotypes above 0.001. Ophthalmopathy was separated from stable hyperthyroidism by a 13 V-J model.

The receptor was isolated from a woman between 40 and 65 years old with Graves disease. Sequenced here: peripheral blood mononuclear cells (PBMCs), sampled at new diagnosis, from a patient treated with antithyroid drugs. The chain has TRBV6-1 and TRBJ1-2; a weak D match, TRBD1 (5 bases). CDR3: CASSEGGVDGYTF. In DNA form, the CDR3 reads TGTGCCAGCAGTGAGGGGGGAGTGGATGGCTACACCTTC.